The source of this T cell receptor (beta chain) is a study of cytomegalovirus exposure and HLA in healthy donors. The PCR contained 60 Vbeta and 13 Jbeta primers. Only in-frame clones appear in the TCRdb table, and some are missing; sequencing was by immunoSEQ multiplex PCR. The sample shows about 98,000 clones, about 74% of them seen only once. This receptor was taken from a male donor in good health and CMV-seronegative. Material: PBMCs.

The CDR3 reads CASSYRTVYNEQFF. As DNA, the CDR3 is TGTGCCAGCAGTTATAGGACAGTCTACAATGAGCAGTTCTTC. This sequence joins TRBV28 and TRBJ2-1, with D possibly TRBD1 on 6 matching bases. The V end lost 4 bases, the J end lost 3 bases, and 10 bases lay between the germline ends. Looked up from germline, CDR1 is MDHEN and CDR2 is SYDVKM. The CDR3 runs to 14 residues.